This TCR beta chain emerged from a study of beta chain features in type 1 diabetes. Study findings and constraints: The similarity of naive, central memory and Treg TCRB repertoires appeared greater among patients than among healthy donors. Type 1 diabetes patients showed a moderate but significant shortening of TCRB CDR3s in all four CD4+ subsets.

Trimming took off 10 bases at V and 2 bases at J, with 19 bases between the two ends. The CDR3 totals 15 residues. The germline V gene has CDR1 MNHEY and CDR2 SVGAGI. cDNA synthesis used the whole RNA isolate, giving expressed TCRB sequences. The table came from immunoSEQ multiplex PCR; TCRdb's copy has only in-frame clones and leaves some out. Among 150,000 to 200,000 clones listed, 8% to 9.5% were seen once. Averaging about 116 mL, one heparinised blood draw came from each individual donor. As for this clone: Its antigen is currently unknown.

The chain recombines TRBV6-5 with TRBJ2-3; a weak D match, TRBD2 (6 bases). The source is a woman under 30 with type 1 diabetes. Input material: central memory CD4+ T cells from blood. In nucleotides, the CDR3 is TGTGCCACCCAAATGATCGGGGGAGCCACAGATACGCAGTATTTT. It yields the protein CATQMIGGATDTQYF.